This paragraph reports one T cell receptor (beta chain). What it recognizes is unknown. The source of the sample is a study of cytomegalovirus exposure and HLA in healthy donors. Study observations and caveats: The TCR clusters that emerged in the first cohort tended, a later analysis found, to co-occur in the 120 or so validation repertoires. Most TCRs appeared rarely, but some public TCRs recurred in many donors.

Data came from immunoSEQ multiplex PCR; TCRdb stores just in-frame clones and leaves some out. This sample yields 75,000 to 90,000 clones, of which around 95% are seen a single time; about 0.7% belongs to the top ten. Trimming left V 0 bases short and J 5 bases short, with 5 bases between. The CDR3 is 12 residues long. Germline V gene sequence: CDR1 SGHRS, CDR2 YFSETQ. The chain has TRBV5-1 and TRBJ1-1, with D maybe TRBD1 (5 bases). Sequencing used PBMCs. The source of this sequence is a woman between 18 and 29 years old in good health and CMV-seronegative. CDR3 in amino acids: CASSLGQTEAFF. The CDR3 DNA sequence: TGCGCCAGCAGCTTGGGACAGACTGAAGCTTTCTTT. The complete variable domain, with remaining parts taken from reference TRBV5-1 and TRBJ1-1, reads KAGVTQTPRYLIKTRGQQVTLSCSPISGHRSVSWYQQTPGQGLQFLFEYFSETQRNKGNFPGRFSGRQFSNSRSEMNVSTLELGDSALYLCASSLGQTEAFFGQGTRLTVV.